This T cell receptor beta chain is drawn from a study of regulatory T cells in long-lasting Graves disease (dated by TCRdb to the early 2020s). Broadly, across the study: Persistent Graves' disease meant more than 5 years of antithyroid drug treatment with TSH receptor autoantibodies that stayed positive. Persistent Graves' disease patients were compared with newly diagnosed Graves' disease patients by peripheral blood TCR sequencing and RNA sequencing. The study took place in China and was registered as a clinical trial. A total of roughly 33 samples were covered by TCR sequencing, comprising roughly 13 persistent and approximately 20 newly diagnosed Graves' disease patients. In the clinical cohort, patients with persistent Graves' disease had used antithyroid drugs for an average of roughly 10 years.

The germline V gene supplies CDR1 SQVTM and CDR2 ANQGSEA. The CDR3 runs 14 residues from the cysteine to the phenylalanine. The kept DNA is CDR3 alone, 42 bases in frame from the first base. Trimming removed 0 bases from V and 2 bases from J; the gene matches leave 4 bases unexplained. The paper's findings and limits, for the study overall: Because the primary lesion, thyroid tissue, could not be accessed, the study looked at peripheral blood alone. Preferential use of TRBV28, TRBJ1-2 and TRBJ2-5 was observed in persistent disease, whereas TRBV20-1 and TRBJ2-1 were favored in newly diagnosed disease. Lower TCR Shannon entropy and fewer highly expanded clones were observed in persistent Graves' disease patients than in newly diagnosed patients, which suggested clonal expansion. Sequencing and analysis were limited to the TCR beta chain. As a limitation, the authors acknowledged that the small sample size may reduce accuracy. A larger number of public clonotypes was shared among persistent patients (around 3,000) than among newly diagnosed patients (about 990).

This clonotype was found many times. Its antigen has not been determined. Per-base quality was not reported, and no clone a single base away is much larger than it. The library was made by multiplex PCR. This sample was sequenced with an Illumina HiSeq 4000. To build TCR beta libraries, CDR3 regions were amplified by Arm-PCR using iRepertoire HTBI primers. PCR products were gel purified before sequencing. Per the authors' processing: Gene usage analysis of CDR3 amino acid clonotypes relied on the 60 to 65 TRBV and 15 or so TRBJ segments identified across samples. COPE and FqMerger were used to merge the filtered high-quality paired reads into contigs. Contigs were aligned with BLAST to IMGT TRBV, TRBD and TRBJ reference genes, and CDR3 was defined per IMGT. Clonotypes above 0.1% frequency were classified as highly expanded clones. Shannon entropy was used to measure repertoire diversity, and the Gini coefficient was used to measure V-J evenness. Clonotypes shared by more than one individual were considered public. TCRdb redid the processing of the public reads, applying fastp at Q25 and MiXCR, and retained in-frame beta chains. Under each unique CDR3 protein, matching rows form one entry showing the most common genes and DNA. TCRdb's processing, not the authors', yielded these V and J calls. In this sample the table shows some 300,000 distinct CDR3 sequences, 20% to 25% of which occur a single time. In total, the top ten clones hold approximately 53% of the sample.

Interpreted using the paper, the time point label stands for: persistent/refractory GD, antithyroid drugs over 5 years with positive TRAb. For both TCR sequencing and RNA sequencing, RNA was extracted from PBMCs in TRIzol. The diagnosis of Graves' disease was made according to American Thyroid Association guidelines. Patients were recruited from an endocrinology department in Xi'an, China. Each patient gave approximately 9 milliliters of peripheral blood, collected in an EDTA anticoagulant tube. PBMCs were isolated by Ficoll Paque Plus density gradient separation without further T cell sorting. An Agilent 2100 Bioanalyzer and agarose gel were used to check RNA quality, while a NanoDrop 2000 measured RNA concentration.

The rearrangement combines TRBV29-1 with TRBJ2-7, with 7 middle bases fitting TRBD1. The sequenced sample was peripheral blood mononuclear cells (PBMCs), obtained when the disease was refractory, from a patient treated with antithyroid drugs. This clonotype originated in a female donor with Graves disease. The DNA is TGCAGCGTTGAAGACCGGGACAGCACCTACGAGCAGTACTTC. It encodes CSVEDRDSTYEQYF.